One and the same sample provided the 21 T cell receptor beta chains below, sequenced in a study of T cell responses to AZD1222 COVID-19 vaccine. Sequencing used immunoSEQ multiplex PCR; TCRdb keeps in-frame clones, though not all of them. The data hold 95,000 to 150,000 clones, with about 91% observed a single time. The input for sequencing was peripheral blood, taken on day 0 of AZD1222 vaccination. These receptors were taken from an adult in good health.

The genes are TRBV5-4 and TRBJ2-3; TRBD2 is a possible D gene (6 bases). V was shortened by 4 bases and J by 5 bases, with 11 bases between the two germline ends. The germline V gene has CDR1 SGHNT and CDR2 YYREEE (reference sequence). The CDR3 covers 13 residues. CDR3 nucleotide sequence: TGTGCCAGCAGCCCCGGGGGAGGAGATACGCAGTATTTT. It yields the protein CASSPGGGDTQYF.

The J gene is TRBJ1-1, the V gene TRBV14; no reliable D call. The CDR3 sequence is 14 residues long. Trimming pared 8 bases from V and 1 base from J, leaving 14 bases between. The germline CDR1 and CDR2 sequences are SGHDN and FVKESK. CDR3 nucleotides: TGTGCCAGCGGTGTTAACGCTGGGAACACTGAAGCTTTCTTT. Its protein is CASGVNAGNTEAFF.

The J gene is TRBJ1-2, the V gene TRBV18; 7 nucleotides align to TRBD1. Losses at the gene ends were 5 bases for V and 4 bases for J; bases not matched to a gene: 10. The CDR3 is 15 amino acids. CDR1 and CDR2 from the germline V gene are KGHSH and LQKENI. CDR3 region: CASSTRQGRGYGYTF. In DNA, the CDR3 is TGTGCCAGCTCAACACGACAGGGCAGGGGCTATGGCTACACCTTC.

The chain combines TRBV9 with TRBJ1-2; D is unresolved. The length of the CDR3 is 17 residues. CDR1 and CDR2 from the germline V gene are SGDLS and YYNGEE. With 0 bases removed from V and 4 bases from J, the gap between germline ends came to 19 bases. This CDR3 reads CASSVDGTGTLGYGYTF. The CDR3 DNA reads as TGTGCCAGCAGCGTAGACGGAACGGGTACCCTGGGCTATGGCTACACCTTC.

The CDR3 bases are TGTGCCAGCAGTCGACAGGGGGCGGACGAGCAGTACTTC. Protein sequence: CASSRQGADEQYF. The rearrangement uses TRBV5-6 and TRBJ2-7; TRBD1 aligns across 10 bases. Germline-derived CDR1 and CDR2 are SGHDT and YYEEEE. This CDR3 spans 13 amino acids. V was clipped by 5 bases and J by 5 bases; unmatched bases: 4.

The V gene is TRBV7-6, the J gene TRBJ2-2; 9 nucleotides match TRBD1. V gave up 3 bases and J gave up 1 base; unmatched junction bases: 6. The CDR3 is made up of 17 amino acids. The germline CDR1 and CDR2 sequences are SGHVS and FNYEAQ. In nucleotides, the CDR3 is TGTGCCAGCAGCTTGTCCGGGACAGGGAGGAACACCGGGGAGCTGTTTTTT. Encoded protein: CASSLSGTGRNTGELFF.

J is TRBJ2-2 and V is TRBV7-9; no definite D call. This CDR3 is 12 amino acids long. Germline values: CDR1 SEHNR, CDR2 FQNEAQ (reference sequence). V was cut by 3 bases and J by 6 bases, with 5 bases left in between. CDR3 bases: TGTGCCAGCAGCTTCTTGTCCGGGGAGCTGTTTTTT. Translated: CASSFLSGELFF.

The J gene is TRBJ1-2, the V gene TRBV4-2; D gene unclear. V was trimmed by 4 bases and J by 3 bases, leaving 18 bases between them. CDR3 length: 16 residues. Germline V gene lookup returns CDR1 LGHNA and CDR2 YNFKEQ. In DNA form, the CDR3 reads TGTGCCAGCAGCCCCCAATACCCCGGGAATGACTATGGCTACACCTTC. It translates to CASSPQYPGNDYGYTF.

This chain uses TRBV3-1 (or the pseudogene TRBV3-2) with TRBJ1-2; D is possibly TRBD1 (5 bases). This CDR3 is built from 13 residues. V lost 3 bases, J lost 5 bases, and 10 bases lay in between. Germline-derived CDR1 and CDR2 are LGHDT and YNNKEL (reference sequence). CDR3 nucleotides: TGTGCCAGCAGCCAGTCGGGGGTATATGGCTACACCTTC. Its protein product is CASSQSGVYGYTF.

This rearrangement joins TRBV4-2 to TRBJ2-1, with TRBD1 matching 9 bases. Germline CDR1 reads LGHNA; CDR2 reads YNFKEQ. The trim removed 2 bases at V and 9 bases at J, leaving 11 bases unmatched. The CDR3 covers 16 residues. For the CDR3, the DNA is TGTGCCAGCAGCCAAACCGAGGGACAGGGATTACGTGAGCAGTTCTTC. Protein sequence: CASSQTEGQGLREQFF.

The genes are TRBV24-1 and TRBJ2-1, with D perhaps TRBD2 (5 bases). CDR3 length: 17 residues. Germline V gene sequence: CDR1 KGHDR, CDR2 SFDVKD. The V gene lost 2 bases and the J gene lost 1 base, with 14 bases spanning the gap. Here the CDR3 DNA reads TGTGCCACCAGTGATTCCCTTGGGCGGGCGTCCTACAATGAGCAGTTCTTC. Its protein product is CATSDSLGRASYNEQFF.

This rearrangement joins TRBV19 to TRBJ2-1; tentative D call: TRBD2 (5 bases). The length of the CDR3 is 15 residues. The germline CDR1 and CDR2 sequences are LNHDA and SQIVND (reference sequence). V lost 6 bases, J lost 2 bases, and 14 bases lay in between. The CDR3 protein is CASSRGFHTYNEQFF. The CDR3 DNA reads as TGTGCCAGTAGCCGGGGATTCCACACCTACAATGAGCAGTTCTTC.

The gene calls are TRBV29-1 and TRBJ1-2, with unresolved D. CDR3 length: 15 amino acids. The V end was cut by 1 base, the J end by 7 bases, with 19 bases between. Germline CDR1 reads SQVTM; CDR2 reads ANQGSEA. This CDR3 is CSVEVVFWGGGGYTF. DNA for the CDR3: TGCAGCGTTGAAGTAGTCTTCTGGGGAGGTGGTGGCTACACCTTC.

The DNA of the CDR3 is TGTGCCAGTATGGGGGACTACTATGGCTACACCTTC. Translation: CASMGDYYGYTF. This rearrangement joins TRBV19 to TRBJ1-2, with D perhaps TRBD1 (5 bases). This CDR3 region has 12 residues. Per the germline V gene, CDR1 is LNHDA and CDR2 is SQIVND (reference sequence). V was cut by 7 bases and J by 3 bases, with 9 bases left in between.

The chain employs TRBV5-1 and TRBJ2-7; 9 bases agree with TRBD1. CDR1 is SGHRS, CDR2 YFSETQ, per germline. V shed 4 bases and J 3 bases; nucleotides not matched to a gene: 2. This CDR3 contains 13 residues. CDR3 sequence: CASSPDRGYEQYF. The DNA for the CDR3 is TGCGCCAGCAGCCCGGACAGGGGCTACGAGCAGTACTTC.

V gene TRBV25-1 combines with J gene TRBJ1-2; D possibly corresponds to TRBD1 (6 bases). Trimming took off 4 bases at V and 4 bases at J, with 10 bases between the two ends. The CDR3 covers 13 residues. Germline V gives CDR1 MGHDK, CDR2 SYGVNS. CDR3 amino acids: CASSGGGPYGYTF. The CDR3 region has the DNA TGTGCCAGCAGTGGGGGGGGCCCCTATGGCTACACCTTC.

The chain recombines TRBV13 with TRBJ2-5; weak D call: TRBD2 (5 bases). V gave up 4 bases and J gave up 5 bases, with 8 bases separating them. Germline V CDR1 and CDR2: PRHDT, FYEKMQ (reference sequence). The CDR3 sequence is 12 residues long. The CDR3 nucleotides are TGTGCCAGCAGCTCCCCGGGGGAGACCCAGTACTTC. Its translation: CASSSPGETQYF.

This clone was detected once. The V call is TRBV11-3, the J call TRBJ2-3; D is perhaps TRBD1 (5 bases). Trimming took 6 bases from V and 3 from J, leaving 10 bases between them. Germline V gene sequence: CDR1 SGHNT, CDR2 YENEEA. This CDR3 region has 13 residues. CDR3: CASRGVYTDTQYF. CDR3 bases: TGTGCCAGCAGAGGGGTGTATACAGATACGCAGTATTTT.

The chain recombines TRBV11-2 with TRBJ2-1, with unresolved D. Germline V gene data show CDR1 as SGHAT and CDR2 as FQNNGV. Deletions cut 3 bases from V and 8 bases from J, with 14 bases between. CDR3 length equals 14 residues. Written as DNA, the CDR3 is TGTGCCAGCAGCTTTAAGGGCCCCAAGGATGAGCAGTTCTTC. Encoded protein: CASSFKGPKDEQFF.

J is TRBJ2-7 and V is TRBV3-1 (or the pseudogene TRBV3-2); TRBD1 matches at 8 bases. The CDR3 is made up of 15 amino acids. CDR1 and CDR2 (germline): LGHDT, YNNKEL (reference sequence). Trimming at V came to 3 bases and at J to 0 bases, leaving 4 bases not matched to a gene. The CDR3 protein is CASSQTGVHSYEQYF. The CDR3 bases are TGTGCCAGCAGCCAGACAGGGGTTCACTCCTACGAGCAGTACTTC.

The V and J genes are TRBV19 and TRBJ1-1; 7 bases line up with TRBD1. Germline assignment: CDR1 LNHDA and CDR2 SQIVND (reference sequence). Losses at the gene ends were 0 bases for V and 3 bases for J; bases not matched to a gene: 7. The CDR3 sequence is 16 residues long. The DNA for the CDR3 is TGTGCCAGTAGTATAGAAGGTAGGGGGCGCGACACTGAAGCTTTCTTT. As protein: CASSIEGRGRDTEAFF.